The 22 T cell receptor beta chains in this list originate from one sample, sequenced in a study of blood T cells in healthy people across ages. A J-beta primer mix and a sample-barcoded 5' primer were used in a second PCR of about 6 to 12 cycles. Via MiXCR, TCRdb re-called the 5' RACE reads, giving one row per CDR3 protein. The sample lists a few hundred thousand distinct CDR3 sequences, approximately 51% occurring once. The specimen was blood. These receptors came from a man aged 55 to 69 in good health.

This clonotype was counted ten times or more. The chain carries TRBV7-9 and TRBJ1-5, with 7 positions matching TRBD1. With 1 base clipped from V and 11 bases from J, the junction kept 5 bases outside the gene matches. Germline V gives CDR1 SEHNR, CDR2 FQNEAQ (reference sequence). The CDR3 extends over 13 amino acids. The CDR3 spells CASSLEGQGAQHF. The CDR3 DNA reads as TGTGCCAGCAGCTTAGAAGGTCAGGGGGCCCAGCATTTT.

This clonotype has more than one count but fewer than ten. The rearrangement joins TRBV9 to TRBJ2-3; 8 nucleotides match TRBD2. This CDR3 comprises 15 residues. V lost 6 bases and J lost 1; bases outside the gene matches: 7. Per germline, CDR1 SGDLS and CDR2 YYNGEE. In DNA, the CDR3 is TGTGCCAGCAATCGGGGGGGAATGGGCACAGATACGCAGTATTTT. Protein product: CASNRGGMGTDTQYF.

This clonotype has ten or more counts. The chain has TRBV6-2 or TRBV6-3 and TRBJ2-7; 8 nucleotides align to TRBD1. V dropped 4 bases and J dropped 3; count of bases not matched to a gene: 11. CDR1 is MNHEY, CDR2 SVGEGT, per germline. This CDR3 region has 16 residues. CDR3 in amino acids: CASSSQVSGGYYEQYF. The CDR3 DNA follows: TGTGCCAGCAGTTCACAGGTCTCAGGGGGCTACTACGAGCAGTACTTC.

The rearrangement links TRBV20-1 to TRBJ2-5; 14 positions match TRBD2. This CDR3 contains 17 residues. The V and J ends lost 3 bases and 11 bases, in that order; junction bases with no gene match: 17. The germline V gene encodes CDR1 DFQATT and CDR2 SNEGSKA (reference sequence). CDR3 sequence: CSARGTSGSIFSGEQYF. The CDR3 DNA reads as TGCAGTGCTAGGGGGACTAGCGGGAGCATATTCAGTGGTGAGCAGTACTTC.

Ten or more counts support this clonotype. The genes are TRBV6-5 and TRBJ2-7, with D perhaps TRBD2 (7 bases). Trimming cost V 5 bases and J 1 base, with 15 bases left between them. The CDR3 extends over 15 amino acids. Germline values: CDR1 MNHEY, CDR2 SVGAGI. This CDR3 reads CASSDGGGGSYEQYF. As DNA, the CDR3 is TGTGCCAGCAGTGACGGGGGCGGGGGTTCCTACGAGCAGTACTTC.

This clonotype has a handful of counts. This rearrangement joins TRBV12-3 or TRBV12-4 to TRBJ2-7; no clear D. Trimming pared 3 bases from V and 3 bases from J, leaving 9 bases between. The CDR3 is 13 residues long. The CDR3 DNA reads TGTGCCAGCAGTTTGGCAGAGAACTACGAGCAGTACTTC. Translating gives CASSLAENYEQYF.

The chain uses TRBV5-8 and TRBJ2-7; TRBD2 agrees at 9 bases. The J call may be in error: the DNA end matches TRBJ2-5 better. This CDR3 has 15 amino acids. The germline gives CDR1 SGHTS, CDR2 YDEGEE. The CDR3 DNA reads as TGTGCCAGCAGCTTGGGAGTACTAGCGGGAGAGACCCAGTACTTC. Residues: CASSLGVLAGETQYF.

The chain employs TRBV7-2 and TRBJ2-1; 7 bases match TRBD1. The V gene end was trimmed by 0 bases and the J gene end by 4 bases; junction bases not matched to a gene: 6. This CDR3 region has 16 residues. Germline CDR1 SGHTA, CDR2 FQGNSA. The CDR3 spells CASSLARGRGYNEQFF. The CDR3 nucleotides are TGTGCCAGCAGCTTAGCTAGGGGGCGCGGGTACAATGAGCAGTTCTTC.

This chain connects TRBV7-2 to TRBJ2-1, with 16 nucleotides matching TRBD2. Germline CDR1 SGHTA, CDR2 FQGNSA. The CDR3 extends over 17 amino acids. V shed 5 bases and J 10 bases; nucleotides not matched to a gene: 11. For the CDR3, the DNA is TGTGCCAGCAGCGCGACGGGACTAGCGGGAGGGCCACGGGAGCAGTTCTTC. It specifies CASSATGLAGGPREQFF.

The rearrangement uses TRBV4-1 and TRBJ2-7; D is possibly TRBD2 (6 bases). The J call may be wrong; the DNA end is better matched by TRBJ2-5. This CDR3 is built from 17 residues. The germline V gene encodes CDR1 MGHRA and CDR2 YSYEKL. The CDR3 nucleotides are TGCGCCAGCAGCCAAGATGGGCCGGGACTCCTTCAAGAGACCCAGTACTTC. Residues: CASSQDGPGLLQETQYF.

The V call is TRBV7-6, the J call TRBJ1-4; 9 bases match TRBD1. Germline V gene lookup returns CDR1 SGHVS and CDR2 FNYEAQ. V lost 4 bases to trimming and J lost 7 bases; unmatched junction nucleotides: 7. The CDR3 consists of 15 residues. CDR3 in DNA: TGTGCCAGCAGCTCTACGGACAGGGGAGGTGAAAAACTGTTTTTT. It yields the protein CASSSTDRGGEKLFF.

This chain connects TRBV12-3 or TRBV12-4 to TRBJ2-3; TRBD2 matches at 12 bases. The CDR3 loop spans 16 amino acids. V lost 6 bases and J lost 2; bases outside the gene matches: 6. The DNA of the CDR3 is TGTGCCAGCAGCCGACGGACTAGCGGGACCACAGATACGCAGTATTTT. It specifies CASSRRTSGTTDTQYF.

This chain joins TRBV29-1 and TRBJ2-1; 9 bases agree with TRBD1. The V gene end was trimmed by 4 bases and the J gene end by 5 bases; junction bases not matched to a gene: 15. This CDR3 comprises 17 residues. Germline values: CDR1 SQVTM, CDR2 ANQGSEA. The CDR3 sequence: CSVVRTGEKRGHNEQFF. In DNA, the CDR3 is TGCAGCGTTGTGCGGACAGGGGAGAAAAGGGGCCACAATGAGCAGTTCTTC.

This clonotype occurred many times. This rearrangement joins TRBV20-1 to TRBJ2-3, with D hard to call. Germline loops: CDR1 DFQATT, CDR2 SNEGSKA (reference sequence). Between the trimmed V and J ends, which lost 4 bases and 2 bases, there was a span of 13 bases. The CDR3 has 14 amino acids. Here the CDR3 DNA reads TGCAGTGCTACAACGCTCCGTTTCACAGATACGCAGTATTTT. This codes for CSATTLRFTDTQYF.

This clonotype was picked up a small number of times. The chain carries TRBV20-1 and TRBJ2-7, with 12 bases matching TRBD2. The CDR3 sequence is 19 residues long. The germline V gene encodes CDR1 DFQATT and CDR2 SNEGSKA (reference sequence). V was clipped by 0 bases and J by 4 bases; unmatched bases: 16. For the CDR3, the DNA is TGCAGTGCTAGAGATCCTCATCGACTAGCGGGAGCAATCAGTTACGAGCAGTACTTC. Translation: CSARDPHRLAGAISYEQYF.

The gene calls are TRBV7-9 and TRBJ2-3; possibly TRBD1 for D (5 bases). V was cut by 3 bases and J by 6 bases, with 13 bases left in between. Germline loops: CDR1 SEHNR, CDR2 FQNEAQ (reference sequence). This CDR3 is 14 amino acids long. The CDR3 coding sequence is TGTGCCAGCAGCTTTTCAGGGTATAAGGATACGCAGTATTTT. This translates into CASSFSGYKDTQYF.

V and J are TRBV30 and TRBJ1-2; TRBD1 might be the D (5 bases). The V end was cut by 7 bases, the J end by 8 bases, with 8 bases between. The CDR3 is made up of 9 amino acids. Germline lookup yields CDR1 GTSNPN and CDR2 SVGIG (reference sequence). CDR3 in amino acids: CASGRGYTF. The CDR3 bases are TGTGCCTCAGGGAGAGGCTACACCTTC.

The chain employs TRBV12-5 and TRBJ1-1; D uncertain. Germline lookup yields CDR1 LGHNT and CDR2 FRNRAP. This CDR3 comprises 14 residues. The V gene lost 3 bases and the J gene lost 1 base, with 9 bases spanning the gap. CDR3 sequence (DNA): TGTGCTAGTGGTTTTGGACTCCCGAACACTGAAGCTTTCTTT. This encodes CASGFGLPNTEAFF.

V is TRBV3-1 and J is TRBJ2-5; TRBD2 aligns across 14 bases. The DNA end favors TRBJ2-4, so the J call may be wrong. The CDR3 length is 15 residues. CDR1 is LGHDT, CDR2 YNNKEL, per germline (reference sequence). For the CDR3, the DNA is TGTGCCAGCAGCCAGGGACTAGCGGGAGTTCTCATTCAGTACTTC. Encoded protein: CASSQGLAGVLIQYF.

This chain connects TRBV6-5 to TRBJ2-6; tentative D call: TRBD1 (6 bases). Looked up from germline, CDR1 is MNHEY and CDR2 is SVGAGI. The CDR3 contains 15 residues. Trimming took off 8 bases at V and 0 bases at J, with 11 bases between the two ends. As DNA, the CDR3 is TGTGCCAGCCGCACAGGGAACTCTGGGGCCAACGTCCTGACTTTC. Translation: CASRTGNSGANVLTF.

This chain links TRBV27 with TRBJ1-6; TRBD1 aligns across 8 bases. V lost 5 bases, J lost 10 bases, and 10 bases stayed unmatched. The CDR3 runs to 15 residues. Germline CDR1 reads MNHEY; CDR2 reads SMNVEV (reference sequence). In DNA form, the CDR3 reads TGTGCCAGCAGTAAGGCCGGGACAGGACTGTCACCCCTCCACTTT. Protein: CASSKAGTGLSPLHF.

The chain uses TRBV20-1 and TRBJ1-1, with a tentative D call TRBD1 (5 bases). Trimming stripped 6 bases from V and 1 base from J, with 18 bases between. The CDR3 covers 15 residues. CDR1 and CDR2 (germline): DFQATT, SNEGSKA (reference sequence). The CDR3 protein is CSAPGGEIRNTEAFF. CDR3 DNA: TGCAGTGCCCCCGGGGGGGAGATTAGGAACACTGAAGCTTTCTTT.